This T cell receptor (beta chain) was captured in a study of response to subunit inactivated influenza vaccine. TCRdb passed the RT-PCR reads through MiXCR, listing each CDR3 protein once. The sample lists roughly 500,000 distinct CDR3 sequences, 16% seen once, with about 3% in the top ten. CDR1 is MNHEY, CDR2 SVGEGT, per germline. CDR3 size: 18 residues. V dropped 6 bases and J dropped 5; count of bases not matched to a gene: 18. This chain joins TRBV6-2 or TRBV6-3 and TRBJ2-7, with 11 bases matching TRBD2. This TCR was recovered from a man between 50 and 70 years old who received an inactivated influenza vaccine. The sequenced sample was CD4+ T cells sorted from PBMCs, obtained approximately 25 months after vaccination. The CDR3 DNA reads TGTGCCAGCAGCCACCCCCCTAGCGGGGGGTCCCTCCCGCACGAGCAGTACTTC. It encodes CASSHPPSGGSLPHEQYF.